One and the same sample provided the 10 T cell receptor beta chains below, sequenced in a study of blood T cell repertoires in COVID-19. TCRdb keeps only in-frame clones here, not all; method: immunoSEQ multiplex PCR. The repertoire includes approximately 250,000 clones, around four fifths of them detected once, and roughly 4.6% sits in the top ten. Sequencing input: peripheral blood. These receptors originate from a man aged 60 to 75 who had recovered from COVID-19.

The rearrangement uses TRBV5-5 and TRBJ2-3; 10 bases map to TRBD2. The V segment lost 0 bases and the J segment 4 bases; nucleotides outside the gene matches: 8. There are 17 residues in the CDR3. Germline CDR1 SGHKS, CDR2 YYEKEE (reference sequence). Here the CDR3 DNA reads TGTGCCAGCAGCTTGGCCGTGCCTAGCGGGAGCTCAGATACGCAGTATTTT. Protein: CASSLAVPSGSSDTQYF.

Only one count was recorded for this clone. The chain has TRBV10-3 and TRBJ2-3, with D uncertain. The V and J ends lost 9 bases and 2 bases respectively, with 9 bases between them. Germline V lookup: CDR1 ENHRY, CDR2 SYGVKD. There are 12 residues in the CDR3. The chain's CDR3 is CAIGPVTDTQYF. Here the CDR3 DNA reads TGTGCCATTGGGCCCGTCACAGATACGCAGTATTTT.

This chain connects TRBV27 to TRBJ1-1; a possible D gene is TRBD1 (5 bases). The CDR3 runs 14 residues. The V gene's germline CDR1 is MNHEY and CDR2 SMNVEV (reference sequence). With 3 bases removed from V and 4 bases from J, the gap between germline ends came to 12 bases. CDR3 in DNA: TGTGCCAGCAGTTTTGGCGGAGGGGCCACTGAAGCTTTCTTT. The encoded protein is CASSFGGGATEAFF.

This chain joins TRBV6-1 and TRBJ1-6, with TRBD1 matching 7 bases. Germline loops: CDR1 MNHNS, CDR2 SASEGT. The CDR3 consists of 17 residues. J was trimmed by 0 bases and V by 3 bases; bases with no gene match: 5. The CDR3: CASSELDRSSYNSPLHF. In DNA form, the CDR3 reads TGTGCCAGCAGTGAGTTGGACAGGAGCTCCTATAATTCACCCCTCCACTTT.

A few counts support this clone. The V and J genes are TRBV7-9 and TRBJ1-3; D not resolved. Trimming removed 2 bases at V and 4 bases at J, with 3 bases between. CDR1 and CDR2 from the germline V gene are SEHNR and FQNEAQ (reference sequence). CDR3 length: 12 residues. The CDR3 bases are TGTGCCAGCAGCTTACAAGGAAACACCATATATTTT. Amino acids: CASSLQGNTIYF.

This chain connects TRBV21-1 to TRBJ2-6; the D call TRBD1 from the table was never checked on the DNA. TRBV21-1 is described as a pseudogene. The CDR3 contains 17 residues. DNA of the CDR3: TGTGCCAGCTCTCCGACAGGGGGAAGCTCTGGGGCCAACGTCCTGACTTTC. Encoded protein: CASSPTGGSSGANVLTF.

The CDR3 loop reads CASSVVGGGGTDTQYF. The CDR3 DNA reads as TGTGCCAGCAGCGTAGTAGGAGGGGGGGGCACAGATACGCAGTATTTT. The genes are TRBV9 and TRBJ2-3, with TRBD2 as a possible D gene (7 bases). This CDR3 is 16 amino acids long. V dropped 0 bases and J dropped 1 base, with 12 bases sitting between them. Germline CDR1 reads SGDLS; CDR2 reads YYNGEE.

This chain joins TRBV9 and TRBJ2-7; no definite D call. The germline V gene has CDR1 SGDLS and CDR2 YYNGEE. V lost 0 bases and J lost 3, with 13 bases in between. This CDR3 comprises 15 residues. CDR3 in amino acids: CASSVVPEAIYEQYF. The CDR3 region has the DNA TGTGCCAGCAGCGTAGTCCCCGAAGCCATCTACGAGCAGTACTTC.

The V call is TRBV6-2 or TRBV6-3, the J call TRBJ2-3, with D maybe TRBD2 (6 bases). The CDR3 length is 15 residues. Looked up from germline, CDR1 is MNHEY and CDR2 is SVGEGT. V shed 0 bases and J shed 6 bases, with 13 bases lying between them. The CDR3 loop reads CASSYSGLWRDTQYF. CDR3 nucleotides: TGTGCCAGCAGTTACTCGGGACTGTGGCGGGATACGCAGTATTTT.

The chain joins TRBV27 to TRBJ1-6, with D possibly being TRBD1 (6 bases). Per germline, CDR1 MNHEY and CDR2 SMNVEV (reference sequence). The CDR3 spans 13 residues. V was shortened by 6 bases and J by 6 bases, with 9 bases between the two germline ends. The CDR3 sequence is CASRDSRNSPLHF. Here the CDR3 DNA reads TGTGCCAGCAGGGACAGTCGTAATTCACCCCTCCACTTT.